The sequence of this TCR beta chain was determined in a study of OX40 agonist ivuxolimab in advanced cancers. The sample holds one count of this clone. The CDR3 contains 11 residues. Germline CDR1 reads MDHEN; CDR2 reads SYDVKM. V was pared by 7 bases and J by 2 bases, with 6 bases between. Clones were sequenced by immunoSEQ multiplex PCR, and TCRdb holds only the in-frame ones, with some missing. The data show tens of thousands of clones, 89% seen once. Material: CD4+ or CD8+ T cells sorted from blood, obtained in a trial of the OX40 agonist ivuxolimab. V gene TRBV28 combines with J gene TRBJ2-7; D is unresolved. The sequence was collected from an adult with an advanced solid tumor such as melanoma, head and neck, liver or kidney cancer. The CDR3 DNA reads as TGTGCCAGCACCTATGCCTACGAGCAGTACTTC. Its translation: CASTYAYEQYF.